Following are 6 T cell receptor beta chains from one sample sequenced in a study of shared clonotypes between healthy human individuals. Measured with immunoSEQ multiplex PCR; TCRdb has only the in-frame clones, and not every one. The table includes roughly 2,300,000 clones, around 93% detected once. Sequenced material: naive CD4+ T cells from PBMCs. Stated subset: CD45RA+ positively selected. The receptors shown here come from a man aged 18 to 29 in good health. Some clones in this sample may be carry-over from other donors' samples.

CDR3 protein: CASKVLRQGEQYF. The CDR3 DNA reads TGTGCCAGCAAGGTTTTACGACAGGGAGAGCAGTACTTC. The chain has TRBV2 and TRBJ2-7, with 7 bases identical to TRBD1. Germline V gene data show CDR1 as SNHLY and CDR2 as FYNNEI. J gave up 7 bases and V 7 bases, and 10 bases lay outside the gene matches. The CDR3 extends over 13 amino acids.

The chain links TRBV18 to TRBJ2-7, with D perhaps TRBD1 (6 bases). The V and J ends lost 5 bases and 9 bases respectively, with 14 bases between them. Germline CDR1 is KGHSH and CDR2 is LQKENI. The CDR3 contains 12 residues. As DNA, the CDR3 is TGTGCCAGCTCATCAACAGGGTCTGTGCAGTACTTC. It specifies CASSSTGSVQYF.

The chain couples TRBV28 to TRBJ1-6; D not certain. Between the trimmed V and J ends, which lost 6 bases and 14 bases, there was a span of 17 bases. The length of the CDR3 is 13 residues. Germline assignment: CDR1 MDHEN and CDR2 SYDVKM. CDR3 sequence: CASSLSLVAALHF. CDR3 bases: TGTGCCAGCAGCCTTTCCCTTGTGGCTGCCCTCCACTTT.

The chain links TRBV5-3 to TRBJ2-3, with TRBD2 identical over 11 bases. TRBV5-3 is reported as an ORF; its role is uncertain. The CDR3 runs to 13 residues. The DNA for the CDR3 is TGTGCTAATCATAGCGGGAGGGCCGGTACGCAGTATTTT. The encoded protein is CANHSGRAGTQYF.

Comment on this clone: Other nucleotide sequences in the sample specify the same CDR3. The V call is TRBV19, the J call TRBJ2-3; 7 bases match TRBD2. This CDR3 is built from 14 residues. V lost 4 bases, J lost 3 bases, and 4 bases stayed unmatched. CDR1 is LNHDA and CDR2 is SQIVND in the germline V gene (reference sequence). The CDR3 nucleotides are TGTGCCAGTAGTAGGGAGGGCGGAACAGATACGCAGTATTTT. This encodes CASSREGGTDTQYF. The whole variable domain, filled in from reference TRBV19 and TRBJ2-3, reads DGGITQSPKYLFRKEGQNVTLSCEQNLNHDAMYWYRQDPGQGLRLIYYSQIVNDFQKGDIAEGYSVSREKKESFPLTVTSAQKNPTAFYLCASSREGGTDTQYFGPGTRLTVL.

Written as DNA, the CDR3 is TGTGCTAGTGGTTTGGTAGGTTACAATCAGCCCCAGCATTTT. Encoded protein: CASGLVGYNQPQHF. The gene calls are TRBV12-5 and TRBJ1-5; no clear D gene. Trimming shortened V by 0 bases and J by 3 bases, and 6 bases separated the two germline ends. This CDR3 is 14 amino acids long. Germline CDR1 and CDR2: LGHNT and FRNRAP. The whole variable domain, filled in from reference TRBV12-5 and TRBJ1-5, reads DARVTQTPRHKVTEMGQEVTMRCQPILGHNTVFWYRQTMMQGLELLAYFRNRAPLDDSGMPKDRFSAEMPDATLATLKIQPSEPRDSAVYFCASGLVGYNQPQHFGDGTRLSIL.